This T cell receptor beta chain was documented in a study of beta chain features in type 1 diabetes. Looking at the study overall: Cells sorted and examined across all samples totaled roughly 100,000,000. Study-wide findings and caveats: Significant though moderate, a shortening of TCRB CDR3s appeared in all four CD4+ subsets of Type 1 diabetes patients.

The sequenced template was cDNA made from the entire isolated RNA. The assay was immunoSEQ multiplex PCR, and TCRdb's table has in-frame clones only and misses some. The data contain 500,000 to 850,000 clones, about 14% of them singletons. With regard to this clone: The target antigen is unknown. Other DNA sequences in the same sample also yield this CDR3.

This CDR3 is 10 amino acids long. Trimming removed 6 bases at V and 4 bases at J, with 7 bases between. Germline V lookup: CDR1 DFQATT, CDR2 SNEGSKA (reference sequence). Sequenced: naive CD4+ T cells from blood. The chain combines TRBV20-1 with TRBJ2-7; possible D gene TRBD1, 5 bases. This receptor was identified in a young man with type 1 diabetes. The CDR3 reads CSAGDYEQYF. In DNA form, the CDR3 reads TGCAGTGCAGGGGATTACGAGCAGTACTTC.